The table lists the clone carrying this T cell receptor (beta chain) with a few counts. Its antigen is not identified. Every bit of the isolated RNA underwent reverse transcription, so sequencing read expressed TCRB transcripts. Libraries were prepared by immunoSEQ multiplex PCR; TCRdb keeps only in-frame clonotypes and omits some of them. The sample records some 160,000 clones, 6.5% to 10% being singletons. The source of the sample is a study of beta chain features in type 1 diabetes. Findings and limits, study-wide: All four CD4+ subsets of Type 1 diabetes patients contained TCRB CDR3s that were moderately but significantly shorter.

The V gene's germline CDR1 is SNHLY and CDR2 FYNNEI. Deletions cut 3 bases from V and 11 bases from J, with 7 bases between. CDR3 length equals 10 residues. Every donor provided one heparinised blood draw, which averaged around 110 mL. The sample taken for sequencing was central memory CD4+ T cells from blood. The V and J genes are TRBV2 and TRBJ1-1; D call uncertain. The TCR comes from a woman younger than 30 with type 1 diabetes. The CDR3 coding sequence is TGTGCCAGCAGTGATTCGCGGGCTTTCTTT. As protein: CASSDSRAFF.